A single sample gave rise to the 18 T cell receptor beta chains below, sequenced in a study of control samples from healthy donors and cancer patients. Sequenced by immunoSEQ multiplex PCR; TCRdb stores in-frame clones only, minus some. The sample holds tens of thousands of clones; more than 70% are singletons and the top ten take approximately 5%. The sequenced material came from PBMCs. These receptors were obtained from a man aged 60 to 69 with colorectal cancer.

The V gene is TRBV2, the J gene TRBJ1-5; D might be TRBD1 (5 bases). This CDR3 is built from 15 residues. Between the trimmed V and J ends, which lost 1 base and 2 bases, there was a span of 9 bases. The germline gives CDR1 SNHLY, CDR2 FYNNEI. In DNA form, the CDR3 reads TGTGCCAGCAGTGAAGAGGGGATTGGCAATCAGCCCCAGCATTTT. Translation: CASSEEGIGNQPQHF.

The V call is TRBV4-3, the J call TRBJ1-2; TRBD1 is a possible D gene (5 bases). The CDR3 extends over 15 amino acids. Trimming removed 1 base at V and 8 bases at J, with 17 bases between. The germline CDR1 and CDR2 sequences are LGHNA and YSLEER. This CDR3 reads CASSQAEGSVGGYTF. CDR3 DNA sequence: TGCGCCAGCAGCCAAGCCGAGGGGTCGGTCGGAGGCTACACCTTC.

This clone was counted only a few times. The chain carries TRBV19 and TRBJ2-1; TRBD2 matches at 7 bases. V shed 3 bases, J shed 0 bases, and the junction held 11 bases outside the gene matches. Germline values: CDR1 LNHDA, CDR2 SQIVND (reference sequence). The CDR3 spans 18 residues. The CDR3 is CASSIGITGGSSYNEQFF. CDR3 DNA sequence: TGTGCCAGTAGTATTGGGATTACGGGGGGAAGCTCCTACAATGAGCAGTTCTTC.

Only a few counts were recorded for this clone. The CDR3 bases are TGTGCCAGTAGTCTCCGGGACGGGAGCCGAGCTTTCTTT. Its translation is CASSLRDGSRAFF. The gene calls are TRBV19 and TRBJ1-1; D may be TRBD1 (5 bases). The CDR3 loop spans 13 amino acids. Germline assignment: CDR1 LNHDA and CDR2 SQIVND (reference sequence). The ends were cut back, 5 bases at V and 10 bases at J, with 17 bases in the middle.

The chain uses TRBV5-1 and TRBJ2-5, with D tentatively TRBD1 (5 bases). Per germline, CDR1 SGHRS and CDR2 YFSETQ. The CDR3 has 16 residues. V was shortened by 4 bases and J by 2 bases, with 18 bases between the two germline ends. DNA for the CDR3: TGCGCCAGCAGCCCCGGAGCTTCACCAGGGCAAGAGACCCAGTACTTC. The encoded protein is CASSPGASPGQETQYF.

The chain employs TRBV18 and TRBJ1-1; D is unresolved. The CDR3 length is 15 residues. Germline CDR1 reads KGHSH; CDR2 reads LQKENI. Trimming took 0 bases from V and 1 from J, leaving 9 bases between them. The CDR3 DNA reads as TGTGCCAGCTCACCACCGCCCAGGTGGAACACTGAAGCTTTCTTT. It yields the protein CASSPPPRWNTEAFF. The complete variable domain, with remaining parts taken from reference TRBV18 and TRBJ1-1, reads NAGVMQNPRHLVRRRGQEARLRCSPMKGHSHVYWYRQLPEEGLKFMVYLQKENIIDESGMPKERFSAEFPKEGPSILRIQQVVRGDSAAYFCASSPPPRWNTEAFFGQGTRLTVV.

This clone was counted a single time. The chain carries TRBV9 and TRBJ2-7; 10 bases agree with TRBD2. Unmatched junction bases numbered 3, after V lost 0 bases and J lost 0 bases. CDR1 is SGDLS and CDR2 is YYNGEE in the germline V gene. The CDR3 contains 16 residues. The CDR3 loop is CASSVGVAGGSYEQYF. CDR3 nucleotide sequence: TGTGCCAGCAGCGTAGGGGTAGCGGGGGGCTCCTACGAGCAGTACTTC.

The chain joins TRBV28 to TRBJ1-2, with 7 positions matching TRBD1. This CDR3 is built from 14 residues. Per germline, CDR1 MDHEN and CDR2 SYDVKM. V trimming: 6 bases; J trimming: 4 bases; junction bases outside the gene matches: 8. The CDR3 bases are TGTGCCAGCAGGCGGGACAGCCCTCTCTATGGCTACACCTTC. This translates into CASRRDSPLYGYTF.

The rearrangement joins TRBV27 to TRBJ2-2; TRBD1 agrees at 7 bases. CDR1 is MNHEY and CDR2 is SMNVEV in the germline V gene (reference sequence). The CDR3 is 15 amino acids. V dropped 5 bases and J dropped 6; count of bases not matched to a gene: 9. The CDR3 sequence is CASSPRQGRPGELFF. The CDR3 region has the DNA TGTGCCAGCAGTCCTAGACAGGGTCGGCCCGGGGAGCTGTTTTTT.

The chain couples TRBV20-1 to TRBJ2-7, with D perhaps given as TRBD1 or TRBD2 (5 bases each). V was trimmed by 6 bases and J by 5 bases, leaving 5 bases between them. The CDR3 is made up of 9 amino acids. Per the germline V gene, CDR1 is DFQATT and CDR2 is SNEGSKA (reference sequence). In nucleotides, the CDR3 is TGCAGTGCGGGACACGAGCAGTACTTC. Its protein is CSAGHEQYF.

This clone has only one observation. This chain uses TRBV6-1 with TRBJ2-7; D not certain. The germline V gene encodes CDR1 MNHNS and CDR2 SASEGT. Trimming stripped 3 bases from V and 2 bases from J, with 5 bases between. There are 12 residues in the CDR3. The CDR3 loop reads CASSDYTYEQYF. For the CDR3, the DNA is TGTGCCAGCAGTGATTATACCTACGAGCAGTACTTC.

The V gene is TRBV28, the J gene TRBJ2-7; unclear D gene. V lost 8 bases, J lost 3 bases, and 8 bases lay in between. Per the germline V gene, CDR1 is MDHEN and CDR2 is SYDVKM. The CDR3 sequence is 11 residues long. CDR3 sequence reads: CASGRYYEQYF. In DNA, the CDR3 is TGTGCCAGCGGACGGTACTACGAGCAGTACTTC.

CDR3 coding DNA: TGCGCCAGCACCACTACACCTACGTCGCGGGGCTACACCTTC. Translating gives CASTTTPTSRGYTF. J is TRBJ1-2 and V is TRBV5-1; D call uncertain. The CDR3 spans 14 residues. Germline values: CDR1 SGHRS, CDR2 YFSETQ. Trimming removed 6 bases from V and 8 bases from J, with 20 bases in between.

The gene calls are TRBV11-3 and TRBJ1-1; TRBD1 matches at 9 bases. The germline V gene encodes CDR1 SGHNT and CDR2 YENEEA. The CDR3 extends over 14 amino acids. V trimming: 6 bases; J trimming: 5 bases; junction bases outside the gene matches: 7. The CDR3 DNA reads as TGTGCCAGCAGTTCGACAGGGGGGCTGACTGAAGCTTTCTTT. Encoded protein: CASSSTGGLTEAFF.

The chain joins TRBV28 to TRBJ1-2, with a weak D call TRBD1 (5 bases). This CDR3 contains 14 residues. Germline CDR1 and CDR2: MDHEN and SYDVKM. V was clipped by 5 bases and J by 4 bases, with 14 bases between them. CDR3 protein: CASSDRDGPYGYTF. CDR3 DNA: TGTGCCAGCAGTGACCGGGACGGACCCTATGGCTACACCTTC.

V and J are TRBV18 and TRBJ1-2; 11 positions agree with TRBD1. Per germline, CDR1 KGHSH and CDR2 LQKENI. The length of the CDR3 is 19 residues. V lost 0 bases and J lost 1; bases outside the gene matches: 10. The DNA for the CDR3 is TGTGCCAGCTCACCACCCGGACAGGGGGCCACCTACGTTAACTATGGCTACACCTTC. This sequence encodes CASSPPGQGATYVNYGYTF.

V is TRBV11-2 and J is TRBJ2-6; D might be TRBD2 (5 bases). The germline V gene has CDR1 SGHAT and CDR2 FQNNGV. The CDR3 is 16 residues long. Trimming left V 5 bases short and J 1 base short, with 12 bases between. The CDR3 sequence is CASSHLRVSGANVLTF. In DNA form, the CDR3 reads TGTGCCAGCAGCCACTTGAGGGTATCTGGGGCCAACGTCCTGACTTTC.

The chain employs TRBV11-2 and TRBJ1-2; D perhaps matches TRBD1 (6 bases). Trimming cost V 5 bases and J 6 bases, with 16 bases left between them. This CDR3 region has 14 residues. Germline V gene lookup returns CDR1 SGHAT and CDR2 FQNNGV. The CDR3 DNA reads as TGTGCCAGCAGCCGGGGACAAGTTTACAATGGCTACACCTTC. Translation gives CASSRGQVYNGYTF.